The clone carrying this TCR beta chain was picked up a small number of times. As yet, its antigen is unknown. V was clipped by 3 bases and J by 10 bases; unmatched bases: 6. CDR1 is SGHVS and CDR2 is FQNEAQ in the germline V gene. The CDR3 sequence is 13 residues long. The data originate from a study of T cells in narcolepsy. Whole-study context: Patients with NT1 or NT2 and healthy control donors were enrolled. Study findings and constraints: Autoreactive HCRT-specific and TRIB2-specific clonotypes were marked in same-patient CSF-versus-blood CD4+ comparisons. No autoreactive T cell clone sequences appeared in some memory CD4+ repertoires.

The assay was immunoSEQ multiplex PCR, and TCRdb's table has in-frame clones only and misses some. The sample holds about 35,000 clones; roughly 77% are singletons and the top ten take about 2.3%. The chain has TRBV7-8 and TRBJ1-1; the match to TRBD1 covers 9 bases. The TCR originated in a human donor in good health. Sequencing was performed on memory (CD45RA-) CD4+ T cells from blood. The CDR3 reads CASSFGTGWGAFF. In DNA form, the CDR3 reads TGTGCCAGCAGCTTCGGGACAGGGTGGGGAGCTTTCTTT.